This entry features one T cell receptor beta chain sequence. Distinct nucleotide sequences in the sample also encode this CDR3. This sample is drawn from a study of blood T cell repertoires in COVID-19. About the study: In each case, the material was cDNA or gDNA derived from T cells, B-cell-depleted T cells, or PBMCs.

This CDR3 spans 13 amino acids. Germline-derived CDR1 and CDR2 are SGHRS and YFSETQ. V was clipped by 0 bases and J by 5 bases, with 8 bases between them. Sequenced by immunoSEQ multiplex PCR; TCRdb stores in-frame clones only, minus some. Of approximately 280,000 clones listed, approximately 89% were seen once; the top ten hold under 2.5%. The participants were between roughly 18 and 100 years old and came from under 25 US areas. Participants were placed into cohorts based on the clinical history they reported. The TCR was taken from a woman aged 55-69 years who had recovered from COVID-19. The V call is TRBV5-1, the J call TRBJ2-5, with D maybe TRBD2 (7 bases). The specimen sequenced was PBMCs or T cells enriched from blood (not recorded which). The CDR3, as DNA: TGCGCCAGCAGCTTGGAGGGGGGGGAGACCCAGTACTTC. It translates to CASSLEGGETQYF.